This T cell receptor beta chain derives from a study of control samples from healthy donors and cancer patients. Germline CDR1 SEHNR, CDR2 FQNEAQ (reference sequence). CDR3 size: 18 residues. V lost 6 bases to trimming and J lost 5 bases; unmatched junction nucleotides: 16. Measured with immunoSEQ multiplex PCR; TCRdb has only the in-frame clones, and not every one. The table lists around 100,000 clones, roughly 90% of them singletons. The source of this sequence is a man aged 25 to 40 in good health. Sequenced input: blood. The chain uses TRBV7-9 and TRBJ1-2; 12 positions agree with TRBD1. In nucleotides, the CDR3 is TGTGCCAGCAGTACTGACCTCGGGACAGGGGGCTCGGGTTATGGCTACACCTTC. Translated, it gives CASSTDLGTGGSGYGYTF.